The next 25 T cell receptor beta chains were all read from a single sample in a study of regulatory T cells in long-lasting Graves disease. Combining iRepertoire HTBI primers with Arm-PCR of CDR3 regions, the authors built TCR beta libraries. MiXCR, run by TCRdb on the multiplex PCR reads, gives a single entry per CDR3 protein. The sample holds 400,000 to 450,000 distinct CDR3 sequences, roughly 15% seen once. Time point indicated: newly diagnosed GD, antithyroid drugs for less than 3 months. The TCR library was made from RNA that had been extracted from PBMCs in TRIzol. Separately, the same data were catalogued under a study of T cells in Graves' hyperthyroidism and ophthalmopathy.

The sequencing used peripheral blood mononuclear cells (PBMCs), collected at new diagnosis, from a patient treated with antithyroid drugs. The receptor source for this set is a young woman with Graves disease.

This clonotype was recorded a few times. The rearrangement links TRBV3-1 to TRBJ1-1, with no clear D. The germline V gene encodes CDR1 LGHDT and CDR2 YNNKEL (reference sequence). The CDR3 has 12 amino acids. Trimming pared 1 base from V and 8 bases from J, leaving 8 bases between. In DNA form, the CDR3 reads TGTGCCAGCAGCCAAGGATTCAGGGAAGCTTTCTTT. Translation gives CASSQGFREAFF.

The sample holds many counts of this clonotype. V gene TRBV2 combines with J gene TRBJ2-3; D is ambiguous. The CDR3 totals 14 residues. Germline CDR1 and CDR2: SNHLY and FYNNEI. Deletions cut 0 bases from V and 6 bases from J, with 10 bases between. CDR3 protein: CASSEALSSDTQYF. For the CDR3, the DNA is TGTGCCAGCAGTGAAGCGCTTTCATCCGATACGCAGTATTTT.

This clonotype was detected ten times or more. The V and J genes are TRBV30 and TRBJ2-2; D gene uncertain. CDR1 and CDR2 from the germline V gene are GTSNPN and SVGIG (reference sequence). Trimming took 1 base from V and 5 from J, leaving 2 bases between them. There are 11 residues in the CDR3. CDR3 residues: CAWSGTGELFF. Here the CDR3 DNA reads TGTGCCTGGAGTGGGACCGGGGAGCTGTTTTTT. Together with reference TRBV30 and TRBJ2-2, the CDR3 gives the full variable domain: SQTIHQWPATLVQPVGSPLSLECTVEGTSNPNLYWYRQAAGRGLQLLFYSVGIGQISSEVPQNLSASRPQDRQFILSSKKLLLSDSGFYLCAWSGTGELFFGEGSRLTVL.

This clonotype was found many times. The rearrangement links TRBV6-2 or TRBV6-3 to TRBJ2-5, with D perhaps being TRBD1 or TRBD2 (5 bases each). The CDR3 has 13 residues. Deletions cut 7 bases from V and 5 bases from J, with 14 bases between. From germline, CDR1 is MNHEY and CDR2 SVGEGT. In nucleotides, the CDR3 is TGTGCCAGCACGCCGGGGCGGGTGGAGACCCAGTACTTC. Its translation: CASTPGRVETQYF.

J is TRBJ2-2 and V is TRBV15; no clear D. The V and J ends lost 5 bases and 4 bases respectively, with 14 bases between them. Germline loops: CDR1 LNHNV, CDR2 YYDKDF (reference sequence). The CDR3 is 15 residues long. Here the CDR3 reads CATSGYETTTGELFF. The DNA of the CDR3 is TGTGCCACCAGCGGCTATGAAACTACCACCGGGGAGCTGTTTTTT. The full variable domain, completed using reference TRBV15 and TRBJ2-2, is DAMVIQNPRYQVTQFGKPVTLSCSQTLNHNVMYWYQQKSSQAPKLLFHYYDKDFNNEADTPDNFQSRRPNTSFCFLDIRSPGLGDTAMYLCATSGYETTTGELFFGEGSRLTVL.

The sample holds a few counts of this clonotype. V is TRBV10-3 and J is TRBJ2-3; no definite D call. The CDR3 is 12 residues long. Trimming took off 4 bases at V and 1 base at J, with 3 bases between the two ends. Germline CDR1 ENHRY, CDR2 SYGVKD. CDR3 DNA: TGTGCCATCAGTGCGGGCACAGATACGCAGTATTTT. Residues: CAISAGTDTQYF.

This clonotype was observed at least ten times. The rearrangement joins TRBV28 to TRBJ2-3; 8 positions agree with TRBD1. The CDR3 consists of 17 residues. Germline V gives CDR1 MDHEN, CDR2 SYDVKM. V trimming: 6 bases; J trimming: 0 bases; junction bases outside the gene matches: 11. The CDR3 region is CASSTRTGRSSTDTQYF. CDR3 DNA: TGTGCCAGCAGCACAAGGACAGGGCGATCTAGCACAGATACGCAGTATTTT.

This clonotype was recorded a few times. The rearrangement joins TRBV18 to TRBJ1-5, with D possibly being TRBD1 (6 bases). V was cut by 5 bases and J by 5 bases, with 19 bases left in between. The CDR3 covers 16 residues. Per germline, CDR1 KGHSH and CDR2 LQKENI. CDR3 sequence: CASSSLGHISYQPQHF. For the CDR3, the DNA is TGTGCCAGCTCATCTTTGGGACACATATCCTATCAGCCCCAGCATTTT.

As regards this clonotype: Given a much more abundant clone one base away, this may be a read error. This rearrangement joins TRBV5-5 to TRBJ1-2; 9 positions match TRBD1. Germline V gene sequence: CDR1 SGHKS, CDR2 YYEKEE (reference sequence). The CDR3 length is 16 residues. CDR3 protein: CVSSPRNRGLDYGYTF. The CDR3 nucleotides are TGTGTCAGCAGTCCGAGAAACAGGGGGCTGGACTATGGCTACACCTTC.

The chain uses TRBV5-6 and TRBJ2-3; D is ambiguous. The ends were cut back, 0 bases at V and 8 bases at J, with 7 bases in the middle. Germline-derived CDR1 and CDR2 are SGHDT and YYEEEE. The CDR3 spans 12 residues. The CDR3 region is CASSLDGGTQYF. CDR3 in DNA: TGTGCCAGCAGCTTGGATGGTGGTACGCAGTATTTT.

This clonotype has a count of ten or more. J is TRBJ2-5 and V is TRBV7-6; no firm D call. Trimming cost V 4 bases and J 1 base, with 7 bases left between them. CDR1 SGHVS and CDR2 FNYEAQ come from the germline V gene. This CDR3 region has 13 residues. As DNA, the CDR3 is TGTGCCAGCAGCTCCGCGACCCAAGAGACCCAGTACTTC. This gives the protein CASSSATQETQYF.

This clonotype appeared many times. CDR3 loop: CASSPTGVSDTEAFF. Here the CDR3 DNA reads TGTGCCAGCAGCCCTACGGGGGTTTCGGACACTGAAGCTTTCTTT. The J gene is TRBJ1-1, the V gene TRBV3-1, with D maybe TRBD1 (5 bases). V was cut by 4 bases and J by 3 bases, with 15 bases left in between. Per germline, CDR1 LGHDT and CDR2 YNNKEL (reference sequence). The length of the CDR3 is 15 residues.

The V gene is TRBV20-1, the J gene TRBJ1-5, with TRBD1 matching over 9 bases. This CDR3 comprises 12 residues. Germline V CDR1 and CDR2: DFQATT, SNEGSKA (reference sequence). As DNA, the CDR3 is TGCAGCCTCGGACAGGGGAATCAGCCCCAGCATTTT. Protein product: CSLGQGNQPQHF.

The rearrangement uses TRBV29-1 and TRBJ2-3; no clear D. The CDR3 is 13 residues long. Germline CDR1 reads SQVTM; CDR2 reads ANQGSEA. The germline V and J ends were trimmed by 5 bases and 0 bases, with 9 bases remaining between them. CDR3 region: CSVMDISTDTQYF. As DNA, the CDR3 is TGCAGCGTTATGGATATAAGCACAGATACGCAGTATTTT.

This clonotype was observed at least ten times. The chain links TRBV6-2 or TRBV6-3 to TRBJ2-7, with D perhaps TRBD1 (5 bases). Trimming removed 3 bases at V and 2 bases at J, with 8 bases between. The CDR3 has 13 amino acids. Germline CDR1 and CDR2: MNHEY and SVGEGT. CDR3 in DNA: TGTGCCAGCAGTTATAGACAGACCTACGAGCAGTACTTC. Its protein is CASSYRQTYEQYF.

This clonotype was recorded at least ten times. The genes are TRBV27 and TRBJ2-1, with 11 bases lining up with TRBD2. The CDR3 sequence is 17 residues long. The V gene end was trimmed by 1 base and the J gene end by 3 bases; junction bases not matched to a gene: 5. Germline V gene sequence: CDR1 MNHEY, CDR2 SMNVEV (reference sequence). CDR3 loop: CASSLWTSGPFYNEQFF. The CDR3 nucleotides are TGTGCCAGCAGTTTATGGACTAGCGGGCCTTTCTACAATGAGCAGTTCTTC.

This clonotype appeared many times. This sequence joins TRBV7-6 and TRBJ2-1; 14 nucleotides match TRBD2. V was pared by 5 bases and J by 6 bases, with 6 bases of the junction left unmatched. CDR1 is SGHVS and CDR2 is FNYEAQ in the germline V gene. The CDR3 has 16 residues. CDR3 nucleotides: TGTGCCAGCAGCGTCCTGGGACTAGCGGGAGCCAATGAGCAGTTCTTC. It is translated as CASSVLGLAGANEQFF.

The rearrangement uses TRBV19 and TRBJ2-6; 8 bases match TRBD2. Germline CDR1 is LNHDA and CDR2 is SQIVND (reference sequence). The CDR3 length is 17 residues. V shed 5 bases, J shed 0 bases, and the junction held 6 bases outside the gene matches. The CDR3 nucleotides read TGTGCCAGTAGTCTAGCGGGCTACAGCTCTGGGGCCAACGTCCTGACTTTC. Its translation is CASSLAGYSSGANVLTF.

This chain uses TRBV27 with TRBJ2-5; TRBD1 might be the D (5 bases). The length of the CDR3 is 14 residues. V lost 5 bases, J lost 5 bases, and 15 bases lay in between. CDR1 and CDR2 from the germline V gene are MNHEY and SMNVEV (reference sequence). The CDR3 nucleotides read TGTGCCAGCAGTCCACGACAGAATTGGGAGACCCAGTACTTC. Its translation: CASSPRQNWETQYF.

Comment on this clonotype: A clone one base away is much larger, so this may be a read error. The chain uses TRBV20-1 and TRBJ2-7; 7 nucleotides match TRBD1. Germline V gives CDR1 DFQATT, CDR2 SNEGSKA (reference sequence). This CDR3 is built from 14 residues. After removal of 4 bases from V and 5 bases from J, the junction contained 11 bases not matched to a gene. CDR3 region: CSATDRASVHEQYF. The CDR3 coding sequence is TGCAGTGCTACAGACAGGGCATCAGTGCACGAGCAGTACTTC.

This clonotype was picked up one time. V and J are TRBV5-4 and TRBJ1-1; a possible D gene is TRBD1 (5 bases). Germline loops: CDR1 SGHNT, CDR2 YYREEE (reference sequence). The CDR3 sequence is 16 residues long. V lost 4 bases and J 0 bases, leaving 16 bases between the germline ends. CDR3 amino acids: CASSRFPGRMNTEAFF. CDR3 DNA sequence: TGTGCCAGCAGCCGATTTCCGGGACGGATGAACACTGAAGCTTTCTTT.

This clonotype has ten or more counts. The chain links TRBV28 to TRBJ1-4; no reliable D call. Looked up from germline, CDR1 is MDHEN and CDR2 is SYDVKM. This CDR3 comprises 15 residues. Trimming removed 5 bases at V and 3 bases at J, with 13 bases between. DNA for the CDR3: TGTGCCAGCAGTCGCAACAGTTTTTCTAATGAAAAACTGTTTTTT. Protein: CASSRNSFSNEKLFF.

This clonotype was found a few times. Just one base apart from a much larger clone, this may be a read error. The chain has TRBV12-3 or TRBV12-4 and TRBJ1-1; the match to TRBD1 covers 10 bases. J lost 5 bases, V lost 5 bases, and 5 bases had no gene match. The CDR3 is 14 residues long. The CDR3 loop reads CASSLDRGQTEAFF. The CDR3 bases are TGTGCCAGCAGTCTCGACAGGGGGCAAACTGAAGCTTTCTTT.

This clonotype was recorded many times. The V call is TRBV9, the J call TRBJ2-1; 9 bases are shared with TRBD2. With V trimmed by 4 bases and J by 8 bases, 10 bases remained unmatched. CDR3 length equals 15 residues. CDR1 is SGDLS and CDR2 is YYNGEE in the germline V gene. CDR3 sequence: CASSNSGSVLDEQFF. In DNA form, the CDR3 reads TGTGCCAGCAGCAATAGCGGGAGTGTCCTGGATGAGCAGTTCTTC.

The DNA of the CDR3 is TGTGCCAGCAGTTACTATAGAGGACAGGGGGCTTCTGGGGCCAACGTCCTGACTTTC. Amino acid sequence: CASSYYRGQGASGANVLTF. The V gene is TRBV6-2 or TRBV6-3, the J gene TRBJ2-6; 11 bases fit TRBD1. With 1 base clipped from V and 1 base from J, the junction kept 6 bases outside the gene matches. Looked up from germline, CDR1 is MNHEY and CDR2 is SVGEGT. The CDR3 is made up of 19 amino acids.